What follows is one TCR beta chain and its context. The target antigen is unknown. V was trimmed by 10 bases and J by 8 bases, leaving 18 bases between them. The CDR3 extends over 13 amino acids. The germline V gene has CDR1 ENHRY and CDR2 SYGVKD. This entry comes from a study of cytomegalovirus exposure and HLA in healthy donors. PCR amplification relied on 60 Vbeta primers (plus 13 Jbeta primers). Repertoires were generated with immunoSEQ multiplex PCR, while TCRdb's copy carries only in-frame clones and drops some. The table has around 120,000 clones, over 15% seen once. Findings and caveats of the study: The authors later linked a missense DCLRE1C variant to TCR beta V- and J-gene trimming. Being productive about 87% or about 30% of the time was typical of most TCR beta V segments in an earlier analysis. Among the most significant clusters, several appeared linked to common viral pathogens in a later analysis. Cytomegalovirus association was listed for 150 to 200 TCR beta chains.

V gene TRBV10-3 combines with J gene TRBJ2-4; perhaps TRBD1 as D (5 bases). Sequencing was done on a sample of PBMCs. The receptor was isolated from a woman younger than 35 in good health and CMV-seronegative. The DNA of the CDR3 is TGTGCCACCAGCCCCGGGCCCAGGGACATTCAGTACTTC. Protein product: CATSPGPRDIQYF.